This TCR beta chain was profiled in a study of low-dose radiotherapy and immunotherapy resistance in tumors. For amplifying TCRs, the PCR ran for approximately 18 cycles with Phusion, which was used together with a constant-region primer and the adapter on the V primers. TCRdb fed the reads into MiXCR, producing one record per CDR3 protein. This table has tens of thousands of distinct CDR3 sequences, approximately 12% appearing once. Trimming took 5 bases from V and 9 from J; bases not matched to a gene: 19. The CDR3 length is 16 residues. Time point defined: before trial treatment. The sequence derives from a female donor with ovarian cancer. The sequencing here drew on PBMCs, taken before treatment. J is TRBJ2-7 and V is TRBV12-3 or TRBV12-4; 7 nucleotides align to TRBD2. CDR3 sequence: CASSPGTRGRGWSQYF. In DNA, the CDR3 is TGTGCCAGCAGTCCCGGGACCCGGGGGAGGGGATGGTCGCAGTACTTC.